This note documents a single T cell receptor beta chain sequence. The antigen is unknown. This PCR relied on a set of 60 Vbeta primers and 13 Jbeta primers. Produced via immunoSEQ multiplex PCR; TCRdb's table is partial and in-frame only. This listing includes roughly 79,000 clones. The data are from a study of cytomegalovirus exposure and HLA in healthy donors. CDR1 is SGHDN and CDR2 is FVKESK in the germline V gene. The CDR3 runs to 14 residues. V lost 3 bases and J 7 bases, leaving 12 bases between the germline ends. The study, taken as a whole, reports: Among the sequence variants, a highly shared cluster was likely an artifact of sequencing.

The sequence was collected from a young man in good health and CMV-seronegative. Sequencing input: PBMCs. The rearrangement links TRBV14 to TRBJ1-4, with a possible D match to TRBD1 (6 bases). The DNA for the CDR3 is TGTGCCAGCAGCCATCAGGGGTCGATTGAAAAACTGTTTTTT. Residues: CASSHQGSIEKLFF.